This is a list of T cell receptor beta chains from one sample in a study of T cells after yellow fever vaccination. TCRdb fed the 5' RACE reads into MiXCR, producing one record per CDR3 protein. The table includes some 550,000 distinct CDR3 sequences, about a fifth detected once. The sequencing here drew on PBMCs, taken 15 days after the yellow fever booster vaccination. These receptors all come from a man between 25 and 39 years old who received the YFV17D yellow fever vaccine. Both conserved end residues are part of each CDR3. The order of the fields is clone size, V gene, D gene, J gene, CDR3 DNA, CDR3 protein. D genes are given only for firm matches. The size field is filled for only some rows; it gives once, few, many or a size class.

clone size: few; V gene: TRBV10-3; D gene: TRBD1; J gene: TRBJ1-2; CDR3 DNA: TGTGCCATCAGTGAGTCGGGGACAGGACGGCTCTATGGCTACACCTTC; CDR3 protein: CAISESGTGRLYGYTF
clone size: -; V gene: TRBV7-2; D gene: -; J gene: TRBJ2-3; CDR3 DNA: TGTGCCAGCAGCCAATACAGGTTTGCGGGCACAGATACGCAGTATTTT; CDR3 protein: CASSQYRFAGTDTQYF
clone size: -; V gene: TRBV27; D gene: TRBD2; J gene: TRBJ2-3; CDR3 DNA: TGTGCCAGCAGTGGTGGGACTAGCGGGAGTTATACGCAGTATTTT; CDR3 protein: CASSGGTSGSYTQYF
clone size: -; V gene: TRBV7-2; D gene: -; J gene: TRBJ2-1; CDR3 DNA: TGTGCCAGCAGCTTAGCGGGCAGGGGGGTTGTGTTCTTC; CDR3 protein: CASSLAGRGVVFF
clone size: -; V gene: TRBV11-2; D gene: TRBD1; J gene: TRBJ2-6; CDR3 DNA: TGTGCCAGCAGACGACAGGGGGTACCTTCCCAGAATGGGGCCAACGTCCTGACTTTC; CDR3 protein: CASRRQGVPSQNGANVLTF
clone size: many; V gene: TRBV7-2; D gene: TRBD2; J gene: TRBJ2-1; CDR3 DNA: TGTGCCAGCAGCTTCACTAGCGGCACCTACAATGAGCAGTTCTTC; CDR3 protein: CASSFTSGTYNEQFF
clone size: few; V gene: TRBV7-6; D gene: TRBD1; J gene: TRBJ1-2; CDR3 DNA: TGTGCCAGCAGCTTGGGACAGAATAATATCTATGGCTACACCTTC; CDR3 protein: CASSLGQNNIYGYTF
clone size: few; V gene: TRBV28; D gene: TRBD1; J gene: TRBJ2-7; CDR3 DNA: TGTGCCAGCAAAGGGACAGAAACGATCTACGAGCAGTACTTC; CDR3 protein: CASKGTETIYEQYF
clone size: -; V gene: TRBV27; D gene: -; J gene: TRBJ1-6; CDR3 DNA: TGTGCCAGCAGCATGGGACCGTTAAATTCACCCCTCCACTTT; CDR3 protein: CASSMGPLNSPLHF
clone size: few; V gene: TRBV5-6; D gene: -; J gene: TRBJ2-3; CDR3 DNA: TGTGCCAGCAGCCCCTTGAACCCAGATACGCAGTATTTT; CDR3 protein: CASSPLNPDTQYF
clone size: few; V gene: TRBV6-2/TRBV6-3; D gene: TRBD2; J gene: TRBJ2-2; CDR3 DNA: TGTGCCAGCAGAAAACCCGGGACTAGAACCGGGGAGCTGTTTTTT; CDR3 protein: CASRKPGTRTGELFF
clone size: few; V gene: TRBV5-6; D gene: -; J gene: TRBJ1-1; CDR3 DNA: TGTGCCAGCGCCCCGGGGGGGGGCTGGAACACTGAAGCTTTCTTT; CDR3 protein: CASAPGGGWNTEAFF
clone size: -; V gene: TRBV11-1; D gene: TRBD2; J gene: TRBJ2-1; CDR3 DNA: TGTGCCAGCAACCAACCTACAGGGGTTGGCGGGAGGGCCAGCAATGAGCAGTTCTTC; CDR3 protein: CASNQPTGVGGRASNEQFF
clone size: few; V gene: TRBV12-3/TRBV12-4; D gene: -; J gene: TRBJ2-7; CDR3 DNA: TGTGCCAGCAGTGTAAGGTTATTACAGTCCCCCTACGAGCAGTACTTC; CDR3 protein: CASSVRLLQSPYEQYF
clone size: -; V gene: TRBV5-4; D gene: -; J gene: TRBJ1-1; CDR3 DNA: TGTGCCAGCAGCTTGGATCAAGGACTTATGAGTGAAGCTTTCTTT; CDR3 protein: CASSLDQGLMSEAFF
clone size: few; V gene: TRBV7-9; D gene: TRBD1; J gene: TRBJ2-7; CDR3 DNA: TGTGCCAGCAGCACCTGGGACAGCAGCTACGAGCAGTACTTC; CDR3 protein: CASSTWDSSYEQYF
clone size: -; V gene: TRBV20-1; D gene: TRBD1; J gene: TRBJ2-7; CDR3 DNA: TGCAGTGCTAGATTGACAGGGGCCGAGCAGTACTTC; CDR3 protein: CSARLTGAEQYF
clone size: few; V gene: TRBV4-3; D gene: TRBD2; J gene: TRBJ2-1; CDR3 DNA: TGCGCCAGCAGCCCCACTAGCGCCCTCGGGAATGAGCAGTTCTTC; CDR3 protein: CASSPTSALGNEQFF
clone size: few; V gene: TRBV19; D gene: TRBD2; J gene: TRBJ2-1; CDR3 DNA: TGTGCCAGCCGCAGACTAGCGGGAGCCCATGAGCAGTTCTTC; CDR3 protein: CASRRLAGAHEQFF
clone size: -; V gene: TRBV12-3/TRBV12-4; D gene: TRBD2; J gene: TRBJ2-5; CDR3 DNA: TGTGCCAGCAGCCTAGTAGTTAGGGGACTAGCGGGAGCGGATGAGACCCAGTACTTC; CDR3 protein: CASSLVVRGLAGADETQYF
clone size: -; V gene: TRBV3-1; D gene: -; J gene: TRBJ1-2; CDR3 DNA: TGTGCCAGCAGCCATTCCGGCAGACTCTATGGCTACACCTTC; CDR3 protein: CASSHSGRLYGYTF
clone size: -; V gene: TRBV10-3; D gene: TRBD2; J gene: TRBJ2-1; CDR3 DNA: TGTGCCATCAGTGTGGGACTAGCGGATAATGAGCAGTTCTTC; CDR3 protein: CAISVGLADNEQFF
clone size: few; V gene: TRBV25-1; D gene: TRBD2; J gene: TRBJ2-2; CDR3 DNA: TGTGCCAGCAGTGTCGCGGGAGGGAACACCGGGGAGCTGTTTTTT; CDR3 protein: CASSVAGGNTGELFF
clone size: -; V gene: TRBV6-2/TRBV6-3; D gene: -; J gene: TRBJ2-2; CDR3 DNA: TGTGTCATCCGAGGCCAAAGAAGAACCGGGGAGCTGTTTTTT; CDR3 protein: CVIRGQRRTGELFF
clone size: few; V gene: TRBV28; D gene: TRBD1; J gene: TRBJ2-5; CDR3 DNA: TGTGCCAGCAGTTTGACAGGGGAGTGGGAGACCCAGTACTTC; CDR3 protein: CASSLTGEWETQYF
clone size: -; V gene: TRBV7-2; D gene: TRBD2; J gene: TRBJ2-1; CDR3 DNA: TGTGCCAGCAGCCGCCTAGCGGGAGGGTGGTATGAGCAGTTCTTC; CDR3 protein: CASSRLAGGWYEQFF
clone size: -; V gene: TRBV7-2; D gene: -; J gene: TRBJ2-3; CDR3 DNA: TGTGCCAGCACCCAAGAGGGTCTCACAGATACGCAGTATTTT; CDR3 protein: CASTQEGLTDTQYF
clone size: -; V gene: TRBV29-1; D gene: -; J gene: TRBJ2-5; CDR3 DNA: TGCAGCGTTGGAGGGGGGAGAGGGACCCAGTACTTC; CDR3 protein: CSVGGGRGTQYF
clone size: -; V gene: TRBV20-1; D gene: -; J gene: TRBJ2-7; CDR3 DNA: TGCAGTGCTAGAGGGACTTCTGGCCCCTACGAGCAGTACTTC; CDR3 protein: CSARGTSGPYEQYF
clone size: few; V gene: TRBV7-9; D gene: -; J gene: TRBJ2-7; CDR3 DNA: TGTGCCAGCAGCTTACTGACCGACTCCTACGAGCAGTACTTC; CDR3 protein: CASSLLTDSYEQYF
clone size: once; V gene: TRBV3-1; D gene: TRBD1; J gene: TRBJ1-3; CDR3 DNA: TGTGCCAGCAGCCAGCAGGGGGCTGGAAACACCATATATTTT; CDR3 protein: CASSQQGAGNTIYF
clone size: few; V gene: TRBV5-1; D gene: -; J gene: TRBJ1-4; CDR3 DNA: TGCGCCAGCAGCCCGGGGGCAGCTAATGAAAAACTGTTTTTT; CDR3 protein: CASSPGAANEKLFF
clone size: few; V gene: TRBV29-1; D gene: -; J gene: TRBJ2-7; CDR3 DNA: TGCAGCGTGGCCCCGGGTAGCGGCTACTACGAGCAGTACTTC; CDR3 protein: CSVAPGSGYYEQYF
clone size: few; V gene: TRBV25-1; D gene: -; J gene: TRBJ2-2; CDR3 DNA: TGTGCCAGCAGTGAATATTTTTCTGCAACCGGGGAGCTGTTTTTT; CDR3 protein: CASSEYFSATGELFF
clone size: -; V gene: TRBV20-1; D gene: TRBD1; J gene: TRBJ2-7; CDR3 DNA: TGCAGTGCTAGGAAAGACAGGGTGTCCTACGAGCAGTACTTC; CDR3 protein: CSARKDRVSYEQYF
clone size: -; V gene: TRBV7-6; D gene: TRBD2; J gene: TRBJ2-1; CDR3 DNA: TGTGCCAGCAGCTTCGGGGGGATGAGTGAGCAGTTCTTC; CDR3 protein: CASSFGGMSEQFF
clone size: few; V gene: TRBV3-1; D gene: TRBD1; J gene: TRBJ2-7; CDR3 DNA: TGTGCCAGCGGGACAGGGGGACTCAACGAGCAGTACTTC; CDR3 protein: CASGTGGLNEQYF
clone size: many; V gene: TRBV9; D gene: -; J gene: TRBJ2-7; CDR3 DNA: TGTGCCAGCAGCGTAGGGCAGGGTGCCTACGAGCAGTACTTC; CDR3 protein: CASSVGQGAYEQYF
clone size: few; V gene: TRBV5-1; D gene: -; J gene: TRBJ2-5; CDR3 DNA: TGCGCCAGCAGCTTGGAAGGGCGCGAAGAAGAGACCCAGTACTTC; CDR3 protein: CASSLEGREEETQYF
clone size: many; V gene: TRBV3-1; D gene: -; J gene: TRBJ1-6; CDR3 DNA: TGTGCCAGCAGCCAGGGACAACGAGGGTCACCCCTCCACTTT; CDR3 protein: CASSQGQRGSPLHF
clone size: few; V gene: TRBV20-1; D gene: TRBD2; J gene: TRBJ2-5; CDR3 DNA: TGCAGTGCGCACAAACCTTGGGGACTAGCGGGAGTAGGGGAGACCCAGTACTTC; CDR3 protein: CSAHKPWGLAGVGETQYF
clone size: -; V gene: TRBV20-1; D gene: TRBD2; J gene: TRBJ2-7; CDR3 DNA: TGCAGTGCTAGAGAGGGGACTATCTCCTACGAGCAGTACTTC; CDR3 protein: CSAREGTISYEQYF
clone size: few; V gene: TRBV5-1; D gene: -; J gene: TRBJ2-3; CDR3 DNA: TGCGCCAGCAGCGAGCGGCCAAGCACAGATACGCAGTATTTT; CDR3 protein: CASSERPSTDTQYF
clone size: few; V gene: TRBV4-3; D gene: TRBD2; J gene: TRBJ2-5; CDR3 DNA: TGCGCCAGCAGCCCGGGACTCGGGACTAGCGGGGGAGAGACCCAGTACTTC; CDR3 protein: CASSPGLGTSGGETQYF
clone size: many; V gene: TRBV5-1; D gene: -; J gene: TRBJ2-3; CDR3 DNA: TGCGCCAGCAGCGGGGCGGGCACAGATACGCAGTATTTT; CDR3 protein: CASSGAGTDTQYF
clone size: few; V gene: TRBV20-1; D gene: -; J gene: TRBJ2-7; CDR3 DNA: TGCAGTGCTAGACCCAGGAGCCCCTACGAGCAGTACTTC; CDR3 protein: CSARPRSPYEQYF